The clone carrying this T cell receptor (beta chain) was counted only a few times. Its antigen is currently unknown. A second about 7 to 11 cycle PCR used barcoded and J-beta primers. One entry per CDR3 protein, called by TCRdb with MiXCR from the 5' RACE reads. The top ten clones hold less than 15% of a sample with about a million distinct CDR3 sequences, 35% to 40% of them seen once. Donors were healthy Caucasian individuals from Russia aged roughly 6 to 90. Total RNA extracted from each sample amounted to at least 5.5 micrograms. The entry originates in a study of blood T cells in healthy people across ages. General study findings and limits: Among T cells, TCR beta diversity per million cells dropped roughly linearly as age rose. Comparison with aged donors showed that long-lived donors had more naive CD4+ cells and higher diversity.

The V and J ends lost 3 bases and 2 bases, in that order; junction bases with no gene match: 10. CDR1 is SNHLY and CDR2 is FYNNEI in the germline V gene. This CDR3 contains 16 residues. V and J are TRBV2 and TRBJ2-7; 7 bases match TRBD1. This TCR came from a man between 18 and 29 years old in good health. The material sequenced was blood. The CDR3 coding sequence is TGTGCCAGCAGTGACCCTTACGGGACAGAGCCCTACGAGCAGTACTTC. Protein product: CASSDPYGTEPYEQYF.